The 4 T cell receptor beta chains listed next were all sequenced from one sample in a study of shared clonotypes between healthy human individuals. Libraries were prepared by immunoSEQ multiplex PCR; TCRdb keeps only in-frame clonotypes and omits some of them. The sample lists 1.4 million to 1.5 million clones; 96% were seen once. Sequenced: naive CD4+ T cells sorted from blood. Subset defined: CD45RA+ positively selected. All receptors derive from a man aged 30-40 years in good health.

The chain employs TRBV11-2 and TRBJ2-7; 8 positions match TRBD2. There are 16 residues in the CDR3. V lost 1 base to trimming and J lost 3 bases; unmatched junction nucleotides: 8. CDR1 is SGHAT, CDR2 FQNNGV, per germline. Here the CDR3 DNA reads TGTGCCAGCAGCTTAGGTGCTAGCGGGCAAATCTACGAGCAGTACTTC. Its protein product is CASSLGASGQIYEQYF.

Concerning this clone itself: The sample has other DNA sequences that encode this CDR3 too. The chain carries TRBV7-9 and TRBJ1-1; TRBD1 matches 11 bases. The CDR3 spans 14 residues. Germline lookup yields CDR1 SEHNR and CDR2 FQNEAQ (reference sequence). Germline trimming cut 5 bases from V and 5 bases from J; bases unmatched to any gene: 4. The CDR3 loop reads CASSPGTGGTEAFF. CDR3 DNA: TGTGCCAGCAGCCCTGGGACAGGGGGGACTGAAGCTTTCTTT. Using reference TRBV7-9 and TRBJ1-1 for the parts outside the CDR3, the full variable domain is DTGVSQNPRHKITKRGQNVTFRCDPISEHNRLYWYRQTLGQGPEFLTYFQNEAQLEKSRLLSDRFSAERPKGSFSTLEIQRTEQGDSAMYLCASSPGTGGTEAFFGQGTRLTVV.

This chain joins TRBV28 and TRBJ1-4; 12 bases map to TRBD1. The CDR3 loop spans 16 amino acids. The J segment lost 7 bases and the V segment lost 2 bases, leaving 5 bases of the junction unmatched. Germline lookup yields CDR1 MDHEN and CDR2 SYDVKM. The CDR3 is CASSLGTGGMGEKLFF. The CDR3 coding sequence is TGTGCCAGCAGTTTAGGGACAGGGGGCATGGGTGAAAAACTGTTTTTT.

V and J are TRBV5-6 and TRBJ2-5, with 10 bases identical to TRBD1. The CDR3 covers 15 residues. The V gene end was trimmed by 7 bases and the J gene end by 2 bases; junction bases not matched to a gene: 8. Germline lookup yields CDR1 SGHDT and CDR2 YYEEEE. The CDR3 sequence: CASRDRGRVQETQYF. CDR3 coding DNA: TGTGCCAGCCGGGACAGGGGTAGAGTGCAAGAGACCCAGTACTTC.